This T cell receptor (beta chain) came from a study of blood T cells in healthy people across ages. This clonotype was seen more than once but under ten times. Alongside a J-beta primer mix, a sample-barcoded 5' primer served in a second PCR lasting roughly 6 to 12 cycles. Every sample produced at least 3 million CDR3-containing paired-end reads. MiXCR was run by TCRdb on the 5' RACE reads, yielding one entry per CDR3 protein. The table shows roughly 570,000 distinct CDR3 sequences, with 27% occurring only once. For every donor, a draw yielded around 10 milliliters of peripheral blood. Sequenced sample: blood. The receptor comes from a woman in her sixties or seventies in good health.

The CDR3 reads CASGGRTDTQYF. The CDR3 nucleotides read TGTGCCAGCGGGGGGAGGACAGATACGCAGTATTTT. J is TRBJ2-3 and V is TRBV6-6; the D gene is possibly TRBD2 (6 bases). The CDR3 length is 12 residues. Germline V lookup: CDR1 MNHNY, CDR2 SVGAGI (reference sequence). Trimming took off 8 bases at V and 3 bases at J, with 9 bases between the two ends.